This T cell receptor beta chain was obtained from a study of cytomegalovirus exposure and HLA in healthy donors. About the study: The same platform used for the 666 first-cohort repertoires was also used for the 100 to 150 validation repertoires, as a later analysis reported. Regarding the study as a whole: Researchers catalogued roughly 150 TCR beta chains as cytomegalovirus-associated.

Produced via immunoSEQ multiplex PCR; TCRdb's table is partial and in-frame only. The sample has hundreds of thousands of clones; roughly 84% are singletons. Trimming shortened V by 0 bases and J by 7 bases, and 7 bases separated the two germline ends. This CDR3 comprises 12 residues. Germline CDR1 is MNHEY and CDR2 is SMNVEV (reference sequence). Worth noting for this clone: Its specificity is not known.

Sequencing was performed on PBMCs. The clonotype was recovered from a woman between 18 and 30 years old in good health and CMV-seropositive. V usage is TRBV27 and J usage is TRBJ2-7; D might be TRBD1 (5 bases). The CDR3 spells CASSLSGDEQYF. CDR3 DNA sequence: TGTGCCAGCAGTTTATCAGGGGATGAGCAGTACTTC.